The 6 T cell receptor beta chains below come from one sample, sequenced in a study of CD8 T cells in ankylosing spondylitis. These receptors' targets are unknown. TCRdb re-called the 5' RACE reads through MiXCR, storing one row per CDR3 protein. Of about 220,000 distinct CDR3 sequences listed, around 6.6% are singletons. Findings and caveats of the study: What appeared characteristic of ankylosing spondylitis blood was a TCR beta motif of under 10 highly homologous variants.

Specimen: blood, either unsorted or a sorted T cell fraction (not recorded which). All receptors derive from a male donor with ankylosing spondylitis.

This clonotype was counted between two and nine times. V usage is TRBV7-6 and J usage is TRBJ2-7; TRBD2 might be the D (6 bases). With 5 bases removed from V and 7 bases from J, the gap between germline ends came to 21 bases. Germline-derived CDR1 and CDR2 are SGHVS and FNYEAQ. The CDR3 is made up of 15 amino acids. CDR3 loop: CASSLGRDSRWEQYF. The CDR3 nucleotides read TGTGCCAGCAGCCTCGGCCGGGACTCTCGATGGGAGCAGTACTTC.

This sequence joins TRBV4-3 and TRBJ2-6; no clear D gene. This CDR3 contains 14 residues. V dropped 1 base and J dropped 3 bases, with 4 bases sitting between them. Germline CDR1 LGHNA, CDR2 YSLEER. DNA of the CDR3: TGCGCCAGCAGCCAAGGGCTTGGGGCCAACGTCCTGACTTTC. As protein: CASSQGLGANVLTF.

In its sample, this clonotype was seen many times. The chain combines TRBV2 with TRBJ2-3; TRBD2 matches at 11 bases. The CDR3 runs to 18 residues. The germline V gene encodes CDR1 SNHLY and CDR2 FYNNEI. Trimming cost V 7 bases and J 3 bases; bases outside gene matches: 15. CDR3 loop: CASNYRPGSGRGTDTQYF. The CDR3 nucleotides are TGTGCCAGCAACTATCGCCCCGGTAGCGGGAGGGGGACAGATACGCAGTATTTT. Filled out from reference TRBV2 and TRBJ2-3, the complete variable domain reads EPEVTQTPSHQVTQMGQEVILRCVPISNHLYFYWYRQILGQKVEFLVSFYNNEISEKSEIFDDQFSVERPDGSNFTLKIRSTKLEDSAMYFCASNYRPGSGRGTDTQYFGPGTRLTVL.

This clonotype has a count of ten or more. The V gene is TRBV7-9, the J gene TRBJ1-1; 11 bases agree with TRBD1. This CDR3 region has 13 residues. V was clipped by 7 bases and J by 4 bases; unmatched bases: 2. Germline assignment: CDR1 SEHNR and CDR2 FQNEAQ (reference sequence). This CDR3 reads CASTGTGGTEAFF. For the CDR3, the DNA is TGTGCCAGCACCGGGACAGGGGGCACTGAAGCTTTCTTT.

This clonotype was found many times. This chain uses TRBV20-1 with TRBJ2-7; D ambiguous. CDR3 length: 13 residues. With 0 bases removed from V and 2 bases from J, the gap between germline ends came to 8 bases. The germline V gene has CDR1 DFQATT and CDR2 SNEGSKA (reference sequence). CDR3: CSAREGSPYEQYF. In DNA form, the CDR3 reads TGCAGTGCTAGAGAGGGCAGTCCCTACGAGCAGTACTTC.

At least ten counts were recorded for this clonotype. The chain couples TRBV27 to TRBJ2-5; TRBD1 matches 11 bases. The CDR3 has 15 amino acids. The germline gives CDR1 MNHEY, CDR2 SMNVEV (reference sequence). J lost 7 bases, V lost 6 bases, and 10 bases had no gene match. The CDR3 DNA reads TGTGCCAGCAGAACCGGGACAGGGGGATTTGGGACCCAGTACTTC. Translated, it gives CASRTGTGGFGTQYF.